This T cell receptor (beta chain) was profiled in a study of regulatory T cells in long-lasting Graves disease. Study details: Antithyroid drug exposure in newly diagnosed Graves' patients had lasted under 3 months.

To make TCR beta libraries, researchers used iRepertoire HTBI primers and Arm-PCR of CDR3 regions. One entry per CDR3 protein results from TCRdb running MiXCR on the multiplex PCR reads. The data show 620,000 or so distinct CDR3 sequences, about 16% seen once. Time point of the sample: newly diagnosed GD, antithyroid drugs for less than 3 months. After RNA was extracted from PBMCs, the TCR library was made from it. Only a few counts were recorded for this clonotype. What it recognizes is unknown. Study outcomes and limitations: Persistent disease was characterized by preferential usage of TRBV28, TRBJ1-2 and TRBJ2-5.

Germline V lookup: CDR1 LNHDA, CDR2 SQIVND (reference sequence). V was pared by 2 bases and J by 7 bases, with 3 bases of the junction left unmatched. The CDR3 is 14 residues long. The sample also formed part of further work on T cells in Graves' hyperthyroidism and ophthalmopathy. As that study records: The diagnostic basis comprised clinical symptoms, serum thyroxine and TRAb, thyroid ultrasound and orbital computed tomography.

This receptor was obtained from a woman aged 30 to 39 with Graves disease. This chain links TRBV19 with TRBJ1-5, with 9 bases aligning to TRBD1. Here the sequenced sample was peripheral blood mononuclear cells (PBMCs), taken at new diagnosis, from a patient treated with antithyroid drugs. DNA of the CDR3: TGTGCCAGTAGTATAACCACAGGGGGCCAGCCCCAGCATTTT. This translates into CASSITTGGQPQHF.